At least ten counts were recorded for the clone carrying this T cell receptor (beta chain). Its antigen is unidentified. This specimen belongs to a study of spatial heterogeneity in lung cancer. On each TCR cDNA molecule, a unique molecular identifier was present. Via MiXCR, TCRdb re-called the 5' RACE reads, giving one row per CDR3 protein. The table has 20,000 to 30,000 distinct CDR3 sequences, 8% to 10% seen once; the top ten hold around 7.7%. V gave up 1 base and J gave up 1 base, with 8 bases separating them. The CDR3 runs 16 residues. CDR1 and CDR2 from the germline V gene are KGHSY and FQNENV. Indicated time point: sample taken at primary tumor resection. Study-wide findings and caveats: How many expanded intratumoral alpha and beta TCRs were present tracked the tumor mutation count, which was a count of nonsynonymous mutations.

The chain employs TRBV16 and TRBJ2-6; D remains unclear. The receptor's source is a male donor with early-stage non-small cell lung cancer. Specimen: lung tumor tissue, collected at surgery. CDR3 DNA sequence: TGTGCCAGCAGCCAATTCTCGGCTTCTGGGGCCAACGTCCTGACTTTC. The encoded protein is CASSQFSASGANVLTF.